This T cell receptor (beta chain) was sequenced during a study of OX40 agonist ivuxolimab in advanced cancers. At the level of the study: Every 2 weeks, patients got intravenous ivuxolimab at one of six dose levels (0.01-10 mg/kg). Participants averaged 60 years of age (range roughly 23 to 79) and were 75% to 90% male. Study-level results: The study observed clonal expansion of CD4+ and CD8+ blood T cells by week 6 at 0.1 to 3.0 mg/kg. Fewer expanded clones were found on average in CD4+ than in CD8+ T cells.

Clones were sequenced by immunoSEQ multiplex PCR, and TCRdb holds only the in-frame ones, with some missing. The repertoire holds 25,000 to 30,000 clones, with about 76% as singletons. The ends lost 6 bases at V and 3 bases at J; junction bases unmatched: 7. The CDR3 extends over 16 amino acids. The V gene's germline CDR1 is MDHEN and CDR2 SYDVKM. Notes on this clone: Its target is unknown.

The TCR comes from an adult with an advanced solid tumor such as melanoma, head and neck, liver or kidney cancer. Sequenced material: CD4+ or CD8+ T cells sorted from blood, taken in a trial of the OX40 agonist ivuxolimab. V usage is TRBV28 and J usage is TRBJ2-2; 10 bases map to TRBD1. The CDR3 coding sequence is TGTGCCAGCAGGATTGACAGGGGGCTTTACACCGGGGAGCTGTTTTTT. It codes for CASRIDRGLYTGELFF.